This T cell receptor (beta chain) appears in the sequencing data of a study of T-cell reconstitution after alpha-beta-depleted transplantation in children. There are 13 residues in the CDR3. Germline CDR1 DFQATT, CDR2 SNEGSKA (reference sequence). V lost 3 bases and J lost 7, with 15 bases in between. This clonotype turned up a few times. Its antigen is undetermined. The TCRbeta library incorporated unique molecular identifiers. TCRdb itself ran the PCR reads through MiXCR, one entry per CDR3 protein. The table lists fewer than 400,000 distinct CDR3 sequences, approximately 23% of them singletons. Study outcomes and limitations: Approximately two months post-transplant, alpha-beta T cells reportedly originated from several hundred expanded graft clones. Surviving recipient T cells and intrathymic progenitors accounted for some patients' high TCRbeta diversity at day 60. Newly produced T cells mostly accounted for T-cell counts and diversity one year post-transplant.

This sample comprised PBMCs, mostly from graft donor cells, obtained 180 days after TCRalphabeta/CD19-depleted stem cell transplant. The chain has TRBV20-1 and TRBJ2-5; D remains unclear. The TCR comes from a male patient younger than 18 who had a stem cell transplant for acute lymphoblastic leukemia, so the T cells may come from the graft donor. The CDR3 protein is CSASHPSGGTQYF. For the CDR3, the DNA is TGCAGTGCTAGTCACCCCTCTGGTGGGACCCAGTACTTC.